This T cell receptor beta chain stems from a study of neurological immune-mediated disorders. Overall study findings and caveats: In HTLV-1-associated myelopathy, TCR clonal expansion was greatest, and in multiple sclerosis it was least, below healthy controls.

Each CDR3 protein is one row after TCRdb ran MiXCR on the 5' RACE reads. There are fewer than 90,000 distinct CDR3 sequences in the sample; roughly 10% occur only once, and 9.5% to 10% lies in the top ten. The germline CDR1 and CDR2 sequences are SQVTM and ANQGSEA. V was trimmed by 6 bases and J by 0 bases, leaving 11 bases between them. CDR3 length: 14 amino acids. Noted time point: longitudinal time-point 1 (baseline). A remark on this clonotype: Its antigen is unknown. Since the CDR3 does not end with the conserved phenylalanine or tryptophan, this likely comes from a read error.

The chain couples TRBV29-1 to TRBJ2-2; D call uncertain. The receptor was isolated from a young man in good health. Specimen: PBMCs. The CDR3 DNA reads TGCAGCGTCGAAAGGCATACGAACACCGGGGAGCTGTTTTGT. This sequence encodes CSVERHTNTGELFC.